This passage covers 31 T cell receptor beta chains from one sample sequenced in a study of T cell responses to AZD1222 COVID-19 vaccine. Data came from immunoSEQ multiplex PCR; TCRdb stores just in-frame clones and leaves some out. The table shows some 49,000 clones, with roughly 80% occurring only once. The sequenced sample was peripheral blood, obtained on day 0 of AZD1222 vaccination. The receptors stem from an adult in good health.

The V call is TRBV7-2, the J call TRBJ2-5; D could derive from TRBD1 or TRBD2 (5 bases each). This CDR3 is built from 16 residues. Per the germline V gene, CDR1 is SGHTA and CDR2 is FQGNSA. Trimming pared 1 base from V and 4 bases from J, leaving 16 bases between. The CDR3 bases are TGTGCCAGCAGCTTAGGTGGGGGTTCTGGGAGAGAGACCCAGTACTTC. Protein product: CASSLGGGSGRETQYF.

CDR3 protein: CASSPSQGQGVGTEAFF. CDR3 DNA: TGTGCCAGCAGTCCCTCCCAGGGACAGGGAGTGGGTACTGAAGCTTTCTTT. The chain links TRBV2 to TRBJ1-1; 9 positions match TRBD1. The germline CDR1 and CDR2 sequences are SNHLY and FYNNEI. There are 17 residues in the CDR3. Losses at the gene ends were 5 bases for V and 5 bases for J; bases not matched to a gene: 15.

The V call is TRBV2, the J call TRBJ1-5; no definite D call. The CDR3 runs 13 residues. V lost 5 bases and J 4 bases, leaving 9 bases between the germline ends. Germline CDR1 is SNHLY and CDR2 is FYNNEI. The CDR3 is CASSNMGNQPQHF. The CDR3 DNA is TGTGCCAGCAGTAACATGGGGAATCAGCCCCAGCATTTT.

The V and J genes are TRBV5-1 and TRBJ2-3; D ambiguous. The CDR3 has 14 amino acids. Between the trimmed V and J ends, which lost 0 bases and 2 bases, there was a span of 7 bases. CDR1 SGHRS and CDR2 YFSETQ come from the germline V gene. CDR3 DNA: TGCGCCAGCAGCTTGGAAGTCCTCACAGATACGCAGTATTTT. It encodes CASSLEVLTDTQYF.

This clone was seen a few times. CDR3 residues: CASSFFLGSGELFF. Written as DNA, the CDR3 is TGCGCCAGCAGCTTCTTTCTAGGCTCCGGGGAGCTGTTTTTT. This chain uses TRBV5-1 with TRBJ2-2; D ambiguous. V was pared by 2 bases and J by 6 bases, with 11 bases between. CDR3 size: 14 residues. CDR1 and CDR2 (germline): SGHRS, YFSETQ.

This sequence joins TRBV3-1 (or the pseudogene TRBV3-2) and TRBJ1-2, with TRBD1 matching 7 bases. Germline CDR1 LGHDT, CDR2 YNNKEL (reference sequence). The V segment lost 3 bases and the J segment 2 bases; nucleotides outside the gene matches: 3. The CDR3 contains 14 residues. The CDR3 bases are TGTGCCAGCAGCCATACCAGGGGGAACTATGGCTACACCTTC. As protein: CASSHTRGNYGYTF.

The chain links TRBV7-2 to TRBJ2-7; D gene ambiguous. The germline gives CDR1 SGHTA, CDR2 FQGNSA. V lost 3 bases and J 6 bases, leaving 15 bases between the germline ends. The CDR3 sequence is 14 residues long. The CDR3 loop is CASSFPYPTAEQYF. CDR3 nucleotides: TGTGCCAGCAGCTTCCCTTACCCTACTGCCGAGCAGTACTTC.

The CDR3 nucleotides read TGTGCCAGTAGTACCCTTCGAGGGAACACTGAAGCTTTCTTT. This encodes CASSTLRGNTEAFF. The chain couples TRBV19 to TRBJ1-1; D uncertain. This CDR3 region has 14 residues. V lost 4 bases, J lost 1 base, and 10 bases lay in between. Germline lookup yields CDR1 LNHDA and CDR2 SQIVND (reference sequence). The variable domain in full, with the rest retrieved from reference TRBV19 and TRBJ1-1, is DGGITQSPKYLFRKEGQNVTLSCEQNLNHDAMYWYRQDPGQGLRLIYYSQIVNDFQKGDIAEGYSVSREKKESFPLTVTSAQKNPTAFYLCASSTLRGNTEAFFGQGTRLTVV.

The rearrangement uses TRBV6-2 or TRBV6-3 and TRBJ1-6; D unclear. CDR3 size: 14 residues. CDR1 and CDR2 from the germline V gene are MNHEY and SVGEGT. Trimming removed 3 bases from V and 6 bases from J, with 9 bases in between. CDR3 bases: TGTGCCAGCAGTTATTCTGCACGTAATTCACCCCTCCACTTT. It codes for CASSYSARNSPLHF.

This CDR3 reads CASSLGGLADPYEQYF. CDR3 DNA: TGTGCCAGCAGTTTAGGGGGACTAGCGGATCCCTACGAGCAGTACTTC. The chain has TRBV28 and TRBJ2-7, with TRBD2 matching 11 bases. This CDR3 is 16 amino acids long. The ends lost 2 bases at V and 2 bases at J; junction bases unmatched: 5. Germline V lookup: CDR1 MDHEN, CDR2 SYDVKM.

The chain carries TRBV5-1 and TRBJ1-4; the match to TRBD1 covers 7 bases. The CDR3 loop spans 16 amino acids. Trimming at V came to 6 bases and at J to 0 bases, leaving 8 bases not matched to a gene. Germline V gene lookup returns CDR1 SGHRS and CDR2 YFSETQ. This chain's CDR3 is CASTTGIMATNEKLFF. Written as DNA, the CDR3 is TGCGCCAGCACGACAGGGATCATGGCAACTAATGAAAAACTGTTTTTT.

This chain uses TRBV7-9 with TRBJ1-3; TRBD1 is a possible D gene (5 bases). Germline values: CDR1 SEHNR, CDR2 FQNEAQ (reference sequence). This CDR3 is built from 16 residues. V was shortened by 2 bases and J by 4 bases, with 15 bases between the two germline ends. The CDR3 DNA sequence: TGTGCCAGCAGCTTACAGGAATCCGGGGCGGGAAACACCATATATTTT. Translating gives CASSLQESGAGNTIYF.

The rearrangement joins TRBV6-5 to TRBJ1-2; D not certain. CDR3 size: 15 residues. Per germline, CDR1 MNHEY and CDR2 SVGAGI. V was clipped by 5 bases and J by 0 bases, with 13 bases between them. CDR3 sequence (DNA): TGTGCCAGCAGTCCAACCTGGAACTCTAACTATGGCTACACCTTC. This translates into CASSPTWNSNYGYTF.

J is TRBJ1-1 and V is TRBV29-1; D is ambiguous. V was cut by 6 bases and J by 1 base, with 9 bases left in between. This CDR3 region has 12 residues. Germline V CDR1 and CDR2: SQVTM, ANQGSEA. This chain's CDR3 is CSVGRKNTEAFF. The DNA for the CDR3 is TGCAGCGTCGGACGGAAGAACACTGAAGCTTTCTTT.

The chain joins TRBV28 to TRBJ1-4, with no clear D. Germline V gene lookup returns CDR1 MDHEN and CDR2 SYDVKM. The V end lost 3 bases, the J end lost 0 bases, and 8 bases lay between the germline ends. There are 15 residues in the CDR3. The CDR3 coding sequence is TGTGCCAGCAGTTTTTACGGAGCAACTAATGAAAAACTGTTTTTT. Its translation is CASSFYGATNEKLFF.

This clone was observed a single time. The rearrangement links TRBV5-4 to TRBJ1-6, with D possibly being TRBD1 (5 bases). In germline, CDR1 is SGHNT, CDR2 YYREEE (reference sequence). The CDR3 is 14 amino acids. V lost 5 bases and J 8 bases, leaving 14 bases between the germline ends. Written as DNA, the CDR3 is TGTGCCAGCAGTCGGGACCTCTCGGATTCACCCCTCCACTTT. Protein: CASSRDLSDSPLHF.

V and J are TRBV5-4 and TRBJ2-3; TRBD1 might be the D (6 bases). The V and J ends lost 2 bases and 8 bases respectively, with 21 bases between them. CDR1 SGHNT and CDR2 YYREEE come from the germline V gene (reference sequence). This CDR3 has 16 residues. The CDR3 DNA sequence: TGTGCCAGCAGCTTACAGGGTGGCACGCTTCAAGGTACGCAGTATTTT. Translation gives CASSLQGGTLQGTQYF.

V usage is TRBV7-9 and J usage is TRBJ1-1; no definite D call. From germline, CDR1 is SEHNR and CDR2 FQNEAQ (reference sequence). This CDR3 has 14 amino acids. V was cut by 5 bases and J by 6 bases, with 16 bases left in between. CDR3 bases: TGTGCCAGCAGCAAAACTGGCCCCAGCTCTGAAGCTTTCTTT. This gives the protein CASSKTGPSSEAFF.

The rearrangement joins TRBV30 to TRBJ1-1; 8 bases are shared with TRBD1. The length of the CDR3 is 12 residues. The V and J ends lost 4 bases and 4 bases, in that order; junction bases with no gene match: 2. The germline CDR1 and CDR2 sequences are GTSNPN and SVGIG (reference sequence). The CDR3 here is CAWNRGVTEAFF. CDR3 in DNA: TGTGCCTGGAACAGGGGGGTCACTGAAGCTTTCTTT.

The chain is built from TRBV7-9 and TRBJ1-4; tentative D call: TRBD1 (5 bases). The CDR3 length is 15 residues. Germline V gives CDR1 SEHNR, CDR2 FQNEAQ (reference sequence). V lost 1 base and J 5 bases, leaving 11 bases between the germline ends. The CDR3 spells CASSLGLEGNEKLFF. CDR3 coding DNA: TGTGCCAGCAGCTTAGGATTGGAGGGGAATGAAAAACTGTTTTTT.

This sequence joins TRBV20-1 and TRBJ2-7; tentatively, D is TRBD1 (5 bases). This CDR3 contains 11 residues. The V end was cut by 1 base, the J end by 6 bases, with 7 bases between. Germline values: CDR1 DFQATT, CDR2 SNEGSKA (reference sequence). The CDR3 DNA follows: TGCAGTGCTAGAGTAGGGGTCGAGCAGTACGTC. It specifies CSARVGVEQYV.

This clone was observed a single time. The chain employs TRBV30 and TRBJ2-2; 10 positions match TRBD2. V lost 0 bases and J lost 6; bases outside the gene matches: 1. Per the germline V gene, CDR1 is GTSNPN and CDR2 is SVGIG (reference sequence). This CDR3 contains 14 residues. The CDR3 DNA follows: TGTGCCTGGAGTGTCCTAGCGGGGGCCGGGGAGCTGTTTTTT. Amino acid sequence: CAWSVLAGAGELFF. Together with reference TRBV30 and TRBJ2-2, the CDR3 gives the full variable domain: SQTIHQWPATLVQPVGSPLSLECTVEGTSNPNLYWYRQAAGRGLQLLFYSVGIGQISSEVPQNLSASRPQDRQFILSSKKLLLSDSGFYLCAWSVLAGAGELFFGEGSRLTVL.

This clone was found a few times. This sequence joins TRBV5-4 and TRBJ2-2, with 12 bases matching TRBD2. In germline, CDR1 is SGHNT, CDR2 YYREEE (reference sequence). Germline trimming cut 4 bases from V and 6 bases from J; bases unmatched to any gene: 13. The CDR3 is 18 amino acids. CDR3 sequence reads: CASSPYRLLAGGSGELFF. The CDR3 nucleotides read TGTGCCAGCAGCCCGTACCGCCTACTAGCGGGGGGATCCGGGGAGCTGTTTTTT.

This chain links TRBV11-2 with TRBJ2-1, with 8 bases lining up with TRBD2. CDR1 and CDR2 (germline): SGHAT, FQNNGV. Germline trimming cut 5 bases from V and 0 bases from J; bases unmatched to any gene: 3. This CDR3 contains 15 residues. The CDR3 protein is CASSPSGSSYNEQFF. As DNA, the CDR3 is TGTGCCAGCAGCCCAAGCGGGAGCTCCTACAATGAGCAGTTCTTC.

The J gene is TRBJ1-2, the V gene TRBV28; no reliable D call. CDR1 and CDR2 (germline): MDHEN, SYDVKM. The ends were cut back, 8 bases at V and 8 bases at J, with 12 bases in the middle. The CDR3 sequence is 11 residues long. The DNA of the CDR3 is TGTGCCAGCGTCCAAAATTGGGGCTACACCTTC. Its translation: CASVQNWGYTF.

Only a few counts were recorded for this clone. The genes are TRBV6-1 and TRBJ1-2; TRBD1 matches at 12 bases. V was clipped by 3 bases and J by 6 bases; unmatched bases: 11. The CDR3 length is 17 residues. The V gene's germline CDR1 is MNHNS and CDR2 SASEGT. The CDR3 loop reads CASSDRDRGRHLNGYTF. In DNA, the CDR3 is TGTGCCAGCAGTGACCGGGACAGGGGGCGTCACCTGAATGGCTACACCTTC.

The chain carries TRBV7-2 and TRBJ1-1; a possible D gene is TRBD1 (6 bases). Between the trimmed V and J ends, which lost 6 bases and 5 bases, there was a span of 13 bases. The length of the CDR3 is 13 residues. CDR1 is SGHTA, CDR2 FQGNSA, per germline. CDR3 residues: CASRSTGTTEAFF. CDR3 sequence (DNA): TGTGCCAGCAGATCCACAGGGACAACTGAAGCTTTCTTT.

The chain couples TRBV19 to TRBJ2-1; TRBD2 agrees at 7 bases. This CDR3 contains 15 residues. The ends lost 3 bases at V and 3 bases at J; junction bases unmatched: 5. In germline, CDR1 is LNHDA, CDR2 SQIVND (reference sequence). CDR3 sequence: CASSISAGVYNEQFF. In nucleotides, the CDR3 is TGTGCCAGTAGTATCAGCGCGGGAGTCTACAATGAGCAGTTCTTC.

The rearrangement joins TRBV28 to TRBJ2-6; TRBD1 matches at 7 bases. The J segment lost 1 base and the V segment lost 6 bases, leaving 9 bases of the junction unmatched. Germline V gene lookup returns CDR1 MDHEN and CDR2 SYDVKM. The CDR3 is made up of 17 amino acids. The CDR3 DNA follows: TGTGCCAGCAGCCGGGGTGCCAGGGGGTCTGGGGCCAACGTCCTGACTTTC. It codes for CASSRGARGSGANVLTF.

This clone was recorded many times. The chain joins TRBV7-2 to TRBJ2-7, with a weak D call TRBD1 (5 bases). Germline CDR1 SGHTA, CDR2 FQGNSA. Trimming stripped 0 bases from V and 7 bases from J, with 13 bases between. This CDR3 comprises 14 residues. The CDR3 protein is CASSLAPAQGEQYF. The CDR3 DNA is TGTGCCAGCAGCTTAGCCCCGGCTCAGGGTGAGCAGTACTTC.

The chain's CDR3 is CASRPSTGGIEKLFF. The CDR3 coding sequence is TGTGCCAGTAGACCTTCTACAGGGGGGATTGAAAAACTGTTTTTT. The V gene is TRBV19, the J gene TRBJ1-4; the match to TRBD1 covers 8 bases. The CDR3 runs to 15 residues. Looked up from germline, CDR1 is LNHDA and CDR2 is SQIVND (reference sequence). J lost 7 bases, V lost 6 bases, and 10 bases had no gene match.